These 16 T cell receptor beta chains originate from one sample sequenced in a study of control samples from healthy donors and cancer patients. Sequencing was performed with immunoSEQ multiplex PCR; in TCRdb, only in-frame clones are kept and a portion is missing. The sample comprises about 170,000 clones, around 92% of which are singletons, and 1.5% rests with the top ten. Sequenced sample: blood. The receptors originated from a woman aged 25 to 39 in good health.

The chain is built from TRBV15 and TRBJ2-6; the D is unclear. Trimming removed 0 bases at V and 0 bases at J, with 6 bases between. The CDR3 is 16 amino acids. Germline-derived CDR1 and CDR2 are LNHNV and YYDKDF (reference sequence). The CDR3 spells CATSREGISGANVLTF. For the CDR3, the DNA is TGTGCCACCAGCAGAGAGGGGATCTCTGGGGCCAACGTCCTGACTTTC.

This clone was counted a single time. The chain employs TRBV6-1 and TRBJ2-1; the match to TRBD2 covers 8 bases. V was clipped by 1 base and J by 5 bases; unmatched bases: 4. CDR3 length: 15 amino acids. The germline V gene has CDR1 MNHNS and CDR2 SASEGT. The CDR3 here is CASSEEGTSNNEQFF. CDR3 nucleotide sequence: TGTGCCAGCAGTGAAGAGGGGACTAGTAACAATGAGCAGTTCTTC.

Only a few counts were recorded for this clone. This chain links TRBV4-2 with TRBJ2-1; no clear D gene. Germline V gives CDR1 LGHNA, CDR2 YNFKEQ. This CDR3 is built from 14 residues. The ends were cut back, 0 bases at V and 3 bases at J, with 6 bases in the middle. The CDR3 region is CASSQDILYNEQFF. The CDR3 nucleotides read TGTGCCAGCAGCCAAGATATACTCTACAATGAGCAGTTCTTC.

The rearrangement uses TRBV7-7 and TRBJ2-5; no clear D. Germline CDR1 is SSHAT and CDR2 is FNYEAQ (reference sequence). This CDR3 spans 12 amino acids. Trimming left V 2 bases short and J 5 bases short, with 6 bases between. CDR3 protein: CASSLRGETQYF. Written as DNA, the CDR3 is TGTGCCAGCAGCTTAAGAGGCGAGACCCAGTACTTC.

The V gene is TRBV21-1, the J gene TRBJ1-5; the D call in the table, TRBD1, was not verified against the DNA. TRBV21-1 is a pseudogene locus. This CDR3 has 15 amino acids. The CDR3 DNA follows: TGTGCCAGCAGCAAAAGGGGACAGGGCAATCAGCCCCAGCATTTT. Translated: CASSKRGQGNQPQHF.

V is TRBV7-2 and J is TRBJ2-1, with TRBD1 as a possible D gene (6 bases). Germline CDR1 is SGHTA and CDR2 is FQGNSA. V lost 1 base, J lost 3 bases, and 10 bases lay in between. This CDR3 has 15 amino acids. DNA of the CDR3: TGTGCCAGCAGCTTAGACAGGGTGCTCTACAATGAGCAGTTCTTC. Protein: CASSLDRVLYNEQFF.

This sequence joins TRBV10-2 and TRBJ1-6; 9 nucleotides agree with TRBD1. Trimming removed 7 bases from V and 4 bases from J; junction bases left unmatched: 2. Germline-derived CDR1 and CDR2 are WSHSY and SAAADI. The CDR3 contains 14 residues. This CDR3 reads CASTTGGYNSPLHF. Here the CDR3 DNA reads TGCGCCAGCACGACAGGGGGGTATAATTCACCCCTCCACTTT.

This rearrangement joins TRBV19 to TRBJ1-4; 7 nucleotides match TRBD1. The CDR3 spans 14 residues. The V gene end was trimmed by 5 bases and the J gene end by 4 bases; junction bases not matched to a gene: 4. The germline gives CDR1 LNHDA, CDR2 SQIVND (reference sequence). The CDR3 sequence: CASSDGQVNEKLFF. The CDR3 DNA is TGTGCCAGTAGTGATGGACAGGTTAATGAAAAACTGTTTTTT.

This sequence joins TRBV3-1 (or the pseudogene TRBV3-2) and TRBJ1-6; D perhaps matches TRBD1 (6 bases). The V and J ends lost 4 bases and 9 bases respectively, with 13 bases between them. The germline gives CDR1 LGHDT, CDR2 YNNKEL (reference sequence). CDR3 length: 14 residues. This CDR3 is CASSRRTESSPLHF. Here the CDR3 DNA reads TGTGCCAGCAGCCGTCGGACAGAGTCTTCACCCCTCCACTTT.

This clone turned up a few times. CDR3 protein: CASSPNKGTNEKLFF. The CDR3 nucleotides read TGTGCCAGCTCACCAAACAAGGGAACTAATGAAAAACTGTTTTTT. The genes are TRBV18 and TRBJ1-4; D is undetermined. Trimming took 2 bases from V and 1 from J, leaving 8 bases between them. The CDR3 extends over 15 amino acids. Germline V gene lookup returns CDR1 KGHSH and CDR2 LQKENI.

The CDR3 nucleotides read TGCAGTGCTAGTAGGACAGGGGGTAAAAACGAGCAGTACTTC. Its protein product is CSASRTGGKNEQYF. V usage is TRBV20-1 and J usage is TRBJ2-7; 10 bases line up with TRBD1. From germline, CDR1 is DFQATT and CDR2 SNEGSKA (reference sequence). V lost 3 bases and J lost 5; bases outside the gene matches: 7. The CDR3 contains 14 residues.

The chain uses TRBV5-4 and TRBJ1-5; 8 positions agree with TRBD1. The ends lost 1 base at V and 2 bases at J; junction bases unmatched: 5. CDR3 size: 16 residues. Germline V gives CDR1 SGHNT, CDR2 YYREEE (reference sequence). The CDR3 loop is CASSLTGGPGNQPQHF. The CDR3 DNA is TGTGCCAGCAGCTTGACAGGGGGTCCAGGCAATCAGCCCCAGCATTTT.

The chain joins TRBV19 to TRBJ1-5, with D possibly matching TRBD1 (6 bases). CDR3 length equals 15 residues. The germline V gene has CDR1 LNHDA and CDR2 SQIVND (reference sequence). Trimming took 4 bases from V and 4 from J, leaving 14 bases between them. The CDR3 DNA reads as TGTGCCAGTAGTAGTTCAGGGGAAGGTAATCAGCCCCAGCATTTT. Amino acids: CASSSSGEGNQPQHF.

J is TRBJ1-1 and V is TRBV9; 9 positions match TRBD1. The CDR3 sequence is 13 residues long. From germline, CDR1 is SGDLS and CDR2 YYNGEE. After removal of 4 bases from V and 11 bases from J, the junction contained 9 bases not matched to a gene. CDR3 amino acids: CASSPSRDRAAFF. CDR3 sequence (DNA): TGTGCCAGCAGCCCGTCCCGGGACAGGGCCGCTTTCTTT.

CDR3 DNA sequence: TGTGCCAGCAGCTTGAGGTCGGCTAGCGCAGATACGCAGTATTTT. Protein product: CASSLRSASADTQYF. This chain uses TRBV5-4 with TRBJ2-3, with D maybe TRBD2 (6 bases). Trimming took 1 base from V and 4 from J, leaving 13 bases between them. Germline V gene data show CDR1 as SGHNT and CDR2 as YYREEE (reference sequence). CDR3 length equals 15 residues.

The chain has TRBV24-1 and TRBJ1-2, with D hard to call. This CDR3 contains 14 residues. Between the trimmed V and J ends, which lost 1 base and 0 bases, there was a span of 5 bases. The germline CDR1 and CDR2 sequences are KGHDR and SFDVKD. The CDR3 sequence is CATSDLQTNYGYTF. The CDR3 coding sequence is TGTGCCACCAGTGATTTACAGACTAACTATGGCTACACCTTC.